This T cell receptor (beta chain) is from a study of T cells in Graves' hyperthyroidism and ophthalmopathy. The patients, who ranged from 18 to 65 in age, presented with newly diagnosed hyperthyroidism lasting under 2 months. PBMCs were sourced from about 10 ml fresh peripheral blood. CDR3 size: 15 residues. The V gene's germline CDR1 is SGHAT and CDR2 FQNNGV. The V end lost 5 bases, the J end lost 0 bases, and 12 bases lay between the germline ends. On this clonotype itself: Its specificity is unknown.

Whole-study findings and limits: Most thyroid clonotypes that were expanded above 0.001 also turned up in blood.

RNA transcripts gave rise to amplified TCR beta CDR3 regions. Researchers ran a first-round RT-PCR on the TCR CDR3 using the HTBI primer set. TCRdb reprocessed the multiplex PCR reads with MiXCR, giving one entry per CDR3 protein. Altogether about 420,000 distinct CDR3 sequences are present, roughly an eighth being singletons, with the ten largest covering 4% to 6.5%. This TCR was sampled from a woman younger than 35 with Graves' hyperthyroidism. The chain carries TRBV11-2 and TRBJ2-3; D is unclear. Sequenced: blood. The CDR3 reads CASSPQPTSTDTQYF. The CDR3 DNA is TGTGCCAGCAGCCCCCAGCCTACAAGCACAGATACGCAGTATTTT.